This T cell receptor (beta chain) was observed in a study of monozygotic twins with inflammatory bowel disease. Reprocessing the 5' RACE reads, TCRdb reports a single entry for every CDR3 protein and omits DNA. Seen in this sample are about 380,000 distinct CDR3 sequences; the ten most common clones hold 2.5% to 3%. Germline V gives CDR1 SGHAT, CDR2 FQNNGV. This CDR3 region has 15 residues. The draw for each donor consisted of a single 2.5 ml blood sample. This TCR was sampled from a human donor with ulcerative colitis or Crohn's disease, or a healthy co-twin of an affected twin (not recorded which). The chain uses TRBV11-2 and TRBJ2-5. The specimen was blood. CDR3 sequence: CASSLYTSGRETQYF.